This T cell receptor (beta chain) was captured in a study of T cells in Graves' hyperthyroidism and ophthalmopathy. Each patient was aged 18 to 65 and had newly diagnosed hyperthyroidism of under 2 months' duration. Regions amplified from RNA transcripts were the TCR beta CDR3 regions. Carried out on the TCR CDR3, a first-round RT-PCR used the HTBI primer set. MiXCR, applied by TCRdb to the multiplex PCR reads, yields one record per CDR3 protein. The data show about 540,000 distinct CDR3 sequences, around 45% seen once. The V gene's germline CDR1 is SNHLY and CDR2 FYNNEI. Germline trimming cut 7 bases from V and 3 bases from J; bases unmatched to any gene: 9. The CDR3 extends over 14 amino acids.

The material sequenced was peripheral blood or thyroid tissue (not recorded which). This chain joins TRBV2 and TRBJ2-7; TRBD1 matches at 7 bases. The receptor comes from a woman aged 18-29 years with Graves' hyperthyroidism. The CDR3 coding sequence is TGTGCCAGCACCCGGACGGGACAGATCTACGAGCAGTACTTC. Translating it yields CASTRTGQIYEQYF.